The T cell receptor beta chain under discussion was sequenced for a study of blood T cell repertoires in COVID-19. In the study overall: Collection of acute and convalescent COVID-19 samples took place in the United States, Italy and Spain. Nucleic acid was either cDNA or gDNA, and it came from T cells, B-cell-depleted T cells, or PBMCs.

The protocol was immunoSEQ multiplex PCR, while the TCRdb copy is restricted to in-frame clones and leaves out a portion. The table records under 500,000 clones, about 89% of them present only once. The germline CDR1 and CDR2 sequences are GTSNPN and SVGIG (reference sequence). The CDR3 covers 14 residues. Deletions cut 1 base from V and 4 bases from J, with 11 bases between. The chain is built from TRBV30 and TRBJ2-1; D might be TRBD1 (6 bases). Sequencing was performed on peripheral blood. The receptor's source is a woman aged 25 to 39 with acute or convalescent COVID-19. CDR3 coding DNA: TGTGCCTGGAGTGGGGGGCAGAGTTACAATGAGCAGTTCTTC. Amino acids: CAWSGGQSYNEQFF.